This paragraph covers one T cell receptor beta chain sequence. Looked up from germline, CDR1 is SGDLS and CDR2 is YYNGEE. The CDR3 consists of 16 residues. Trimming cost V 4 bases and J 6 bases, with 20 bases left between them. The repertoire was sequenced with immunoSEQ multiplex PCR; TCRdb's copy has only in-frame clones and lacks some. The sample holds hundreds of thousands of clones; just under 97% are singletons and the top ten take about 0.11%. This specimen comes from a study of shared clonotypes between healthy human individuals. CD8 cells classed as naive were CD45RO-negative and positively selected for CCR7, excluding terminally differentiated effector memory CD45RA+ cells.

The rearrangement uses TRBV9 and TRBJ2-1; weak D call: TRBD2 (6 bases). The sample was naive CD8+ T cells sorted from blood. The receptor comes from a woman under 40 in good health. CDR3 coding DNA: TGTGCCAGCAGCACCAGTCTAGCGCAGTACCCCAATGAGCAGTTCTTC. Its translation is CASSTSLAQYPNEQFF.